This T cell receptor (beta chain) was sequenced for a study of cytomegalovirus exposure and HLA in healthy donors. Findings and caveats of the study: Excluded were some V segments that proved indistinguishable, including TRBV6-2 and TRBV6-3. High specificity and sensitivity for cytomegalovirus status were reported for the classifier.

CDR1 is GTSNPN and CDR2 is SVGIG in the germline V gene (reference sequence). The CDR3 sequence is 14 residues long. Trimming took off 0 bases at V and 5 bases at J, with 13 bases between the two ends. Points on this clone: Its antigen is unidentified.

The PCR ran on 60 Vbeta and 13 Jbeta primers. Some clones are missing from TCRdb's copy, which holds only in-frame ones; the method was immunoSEQ multiplex PCR. The sample contains around 170,000 clones, approximately 80% of which appear only once. Sequenced: PBMCs. The sequence was obtained from a young man in good health and CMV-seronegative. The chain joins TRBV30 to TRBJ1-2; D is possibly TRBD1 (5 bases). The CDR3 nucleotides are TGTGCCTGGAGTGTAGGCAGGGAGGGTTATGGCTACACCTTC. Its translation is CAWSVGREGYGYTF.